Below are 24 T cell receptor beta chains sequenced from a single sample in a study of blood T cell repertoires in COVID-19. Assay used: immunoSEQ multiplex PCR; TCRdb lists only in-frame clones, some missing. The sample has about 120,000 clones; about 83% are singletons. Sequencing was done on a sample of PBMCs or T cells enriched from blood (not recorded which). The receptors here all came from a woman aged 30 to 39 who had recovered from COVID-19.

The CDR3, as DNA: TGTGCCAGCAGTTTGCCCCCCGGGCGGGGGCCGGGTGAGCAGTTCTTC. Its protein product is CASSLPPGRGPGEQFF. The V gene is TRBV27, the J gene TRBJ2-1; D perhaps matches TRBD2 (7 bases). Germline lookup yields CDR1 MNHEY and CDR2 SMNVEV (reference sequence). This CDR3 is built from 16 residues. Trimming stripped 3 bases from V and 9 bases from J, with 21 bases between.

The chain carries TRBV18 and TRBJ2-1, with 10 positions matching TRBD1. J was trimmed by 9 bases and V by 1 base; bases with no gene match: 6. The CDR3 has 15 amino acids. Germline-derived CDR1 and CDR2 are KGHSH and LQKENI. The CDR3 region has the DNA TGTGCCAGCTCACCACGGGACAGGGGTGTTGGTGAGCAGTTCTTC. Protein product: CASSPRDRGVGEQFF. Together with reference TRBV18 and TRBJ2-1, the CDR3 gives the full variable domain: NAGVMQNPRHLVRRRGQEARLRCSPMKGHSHVYWYRQLPEEGLKFMVYLQKENIIDESGMPKERFSAEFPKEGPSILRIQQVVRGDSAAYFCASSPRDRGVGEQFFGPGTRLTVL.

This clone was seen only once. V usage is TRBV11-2 and J usage is TRBJ2-7, with D possibly TRBD1 on 6 matching bases. With 5 bases removed from V and 0 bases from J, the gap between germline ends came to 11 bases. The CDR3 covers 14 residues. Germline-derived CDR1 and CDR2 are SGHAT and FQNNGV. The CDR3 reads CASSPGQSSYEQYF. The DNA of the CDR3 is TGTGCCAGCAGCCCCGGACAGTCCTCCTACGAGCAGTACTTC.

The CDR3 reads CASSVDRDFNYGYTF. The CDR3 DNA reads as TGTGCCAGTAGTGTTGACAGGGATTTTAACTATGGCTACACCTTC. The V call is TRBV19, the J call TRBJ1-2; TRBD1 aligns across 7 bases. CDR1 is LNHDA and CDR2 is SQIVND in the germline V gene (reference sequence). V gave up 5 bases and J gave up 1 base; unmatched junction bases: 7. This CDR3 region has 15 residues. Combining the CDR3 with reference TRBV19 and TRBJ1-2 gives the whole variable domain DGGITQSPKYLFRKEGQNVTLSCEQNLNHDAMYWYRQDPGQGLRLIYYSQIVNDFQKGDIAEGYSVSREKKESFPLTVTSAQKNPTAFYLCASSVDRDFNYGYTFGSGTRLTVV.

The chain links TRBV7-2 to TRBJ2-7, with 12 bases aligning to TRBD2. The CDR3 is 17 residues long. With 5 bases clipped from V and 4 bases from J, the junction kept 12 bases outside the gene matches. Looked up from germline, CDR1 is SGHTA and CDR2 is FQGNSA. The CDR3 loop is CASSPKGTSGLVYEQYF. Here the CDR3 DNA reads TGTGCCAGCAGCCCCAAGGGGACTAGCGGGCTTGTATACGAGCAGTACTTC.

There are a few counts of this clone. V usage is TRBV4-3 and J usage is TRBJ1-4, with TRBD1 matching over 7 bases. The CDR3 covers 20 residues. The V gene's germline CDR1 is LGHNA and CDR2 YSLEER. The V gene end was trimmed by 0 bases and the J gene end by 0 bases; junction bases not matched to a gene: 13. This CDR3 is CASSQDRGRGIWATNEKLFF. CDR3 DNA sequence: TGCGCCAGCAGCCAAGATCGGGGCAGGGGGATTTGGGCAACTAATGAAAAACTGTTTTTT.

The rearrangement links TRBV6-1 to TRBJ2-6, with a possible D match to TRBD2 (5 bases). The CDR3 length is 16 residues. Trimming cost V 4 bases and J 0 bases, with 10 bases left between them. Germline V gene sequence: CDR1 MNHNS, CDR2 SASEGT. The CDR3 DNA sequence: TGTGCCAGCAGTGCGTATCTAGCCTCTGGGGCCAACGTCCTGACTTTC. The encoded protein is CASSAYLASGANVLTF.

This clone was detected a few times. The gene calls are TRBV12-3 or TRBV12-4 and TRBJ1-5; no definite D call. The CDR3 consists of 13 residues. V lost 8 bases, J lost 5 bases, and 13 bases lay in between. Here the CDR3 reads CASGPRGYQPQHF. CDR3 nucleotide sequence: TGTGCCAGCGGCCCGAGAGGGTATCAGCCCCAGCATTTT.

The chain uses TRBV4-1 and TRBJ1-4, with D unresolved. CDR3 size: 15 residues. Germline loops: CDR1 MGHRA, CDR2 YSYEKL. V lost 1 base and J 8 bases, leaving 14 bases between the germline ends. Here the CDR3 DNA reads TGCGCCAGCAGCCAAGCGTACAGAGGGAACGAAAAACTGTTTTTT. It yields the protein CASSQAYRGNEKLFF.

This chain connects TRBV6-5 to TRBJ1-1; 8 bases fit TRBD1. Per the germline V gene, CDR1 is MNHEY and CDR2 is SVGAGI. The V segment lost 2 bases and the J segment 5 bases; nucleotides outside the gene matches: 4. This CDR3 has 14 residues. Written as DNA, the CDR3 is TGTGCCAGCAGTTACACAGGGGGTGGTACTGAAGCTTTCTTT. This sequence encodes CASSYTGGGTEAFF.

This clone was seen only a few times. CDR3 sequence (DNA): TGCGCCAGCAGCTATAACGGGGGGCGCGAGCAGTACTTC. It is translated as CASSYNGGREQYF. V usage is TRBV5-1 and J usage is TRBJ2-7; the D gene is possibly TRBD2 (7 bases). Deletions cut 3 bases from V and 6 bases from J, with 13 bases between. The CDR3 contains 13 residues. The V gene's germline CDR1 is SGHRS and CDR2 YFSETQ.

The gene calls are TRBV18 and TRBJ1-5; 9 nucleotides line up with TRBD1. This CDR3 spans 14 amino acids. The ends lost 3 bases at V and 6 bases at J; junction bases unmatched: 3. Germline V gives CDR1 KGHSH, CDR2 LQKENI. The CDR3 nucleotides read TGTGCCAGCTCACCGGAACAGGGGGCTCAGCCCCAGCATTTT. Its translation is CASSPEQGAQPQHF.

The chain carries TRBV21-1 and TRBJ2-7; the D call TRBD2 from the table was never checked on the DNA. TRBV21-1 is designated a pseudogene. The CDR3 loop spans 17 amino acids. CDR3 DNA sequence: TGTGCCAGCAGCAGGGGACAGGGGGGGACTAGCGGGAGCGAGCAGTACTTC. Translation: CASSRGQGGTSGSEQYF.

The chain employs TRBV6-2 or TRBV6-3 and TRBJ1-5, with 8 bases lining up with TRBD1. CDR3 length: 15 amino acids. The germline V gene has CDR1 MNHEY and CDR2 SVGEGT. V lost 6 bases and J lost 7; bases outside the gene matches: 11. The CDR3 nucleotides read TGTGCCAGCAGCTTCAAGACAGGGGCCGTCCAGCCCCAGCATTTT. This translates into CASSFKTGAVQPQHF.

This clone is a singleton in its sample. This chain uses TRBV4-1 with TRBJ2-3, with 8 bases lining up with TRBD2. Germline V lookup: CDR1 MGHRA, CDR2 YSYEKL. The CDR3 covers 16 residues. V lost 3 bases and J lost 4; bases outside the gene matches: 9. The CDR3 coding sequence is TGCGCCAGCAGCCATTTAACCGGGACTAGACCAGATACGCAGTATTTT. Amino acid sequence: CASSHLTGTRPDTQYF.

This sequence joins TRBV15 and TRBJ2-1; the match to TRBD2 covers 12 bases. The ends lost 0 bases at V and 5 bases at J; junction bases unmatched: 11. Germline V gene lookup returns CDR1 LNHNV and CDR2 YYDKDF (reference sequence). There are 19 residues in the CDR3. The CDR3 loop is CATSREASGRGSGDNEQFF. The CDR3 DNA is TGTGCCACCAGCAGAGAGGCTAGCGGGAGGGGATCGGGGGACAATGAGCAGTTCTTC.

The chain combines TRBV11-2 with TRBJ2-5, with D tentatively TRBD2 (5 bases). Germline V gene data show CDR1 as SGHAT and CDR2 as FQNNGV. The CDR3 covers 16 residues. The V and J ends lost 3 bases and 5 bases respectively, with 19 bases between them. The CDR3 DNA reads TGTGCCAGCAGCTTCCACCCCGCCGGGGTCGGGGAGACCCAGTACTTC. This encodes CASSFHPAGVGETQYF. Drawing the rest from reference TRBV11-2 and TRBJ2-5, the complete variable domain is EAGVAQSPRYKIIEKRQSVAFWCNPISGHATLYWYQQILGQGPKLLIQFQNNGVVDDSQLPKDRFSAERLKGVDSTLKIQPAKLEDSAVYLCASSFHPAGVGETQYFGPGTRLLVL.

V gene TRBV15 combines with J gene TRBJ2-1, with D possibly TRBD2 on 5 matching bases. This CDR3 is built from 15 residues. Germline V gene lookup returns CDR1 LNHNV and CDR2 YYDKDF (reference sequence). Trimming stripped 0 bases from V and 2 bases from J, with 8 bases between. CDR3 sequence reads: CATSRDLGTYNEQFF. For the CDR3, the DNA is TGTGCCACCAGCAGAGATCTCGGGACCTACAATGAGCAGTTCTTC.

The J gene is TRBJ2-1, the V gene TRBV29-1; 7 positions agree with TRBD1. CDR1 and CDR2 (germline): SQVTM, ANQGSEA. There are 16 residues in the CDR3. The ends lost 2 bases at V and 1 base at J; junction bases unmatched: 8. The CDR3 nucleotides read TGCAGCGTTGAACGGCAGGGGGTACTATCCTACAATGAGCAGTTCTTC. Translated: CSVERQGVLSYNEQFF.

This sequence joins TRBV28 and TRBJ1-2, with 9 bases that match TRBD1. The CDR3 spans 13 residues. The V segment lost 8 bases and the J segment 7 bases; nucleotides outside the gene matches: 8. CDR1 is MDHEN and CDR2 is SYDVKM in the germline V gene. The chain's CDR3 is CASATGGGSGYTF. CDR3 nucleotide sequence: TGTGCCAGCGCTACAGGGGGCGGTTCTGGCTACACCTTC.

This clone was seen only a few times. The chain joins TRBV11-3 to TRBJ1-3; 7 bases are shared with TRBD1. Germline CDR1 SGHNT, CDR2 YENEEA. The CDR3 is made up of 15 amino acids. Trimming removed 5 bases from V and 2 bases from J; junction bases left unmatched: 6. CDR3 in DNA: TGTGCCAGCAGCCTTAGACAGGGTACTGGAAACACCATATATTTT. Encoded protein: CASSLRQGTGNTIYF.

This clone was observed a single time. CDR3 bases: TGCGCCAGCAGCCGAGCGGGACTAAGCTCCTACAATGAGCAGTTCTTC. Protein product: CASSRAGLSSYNEQFF. The rearrangement joins TRBV5-1 to TRBJ2-1; 7 bases are shared with TRBD2. Trimming at V came to 4 bases and at J to 0 bases, leaving 7 bases not matched to a gene. The CDR3 contains 16 residues. Germline V gene lookup returns CDR1 SGHRS and CDR2 YFSETQ. The full variable domain, its missing parts supplied by reference TRBV5-1 and TRBJ2-1, is KAGVTQTPRYLIKTRGQQVTLSCSPISGHRSVSWYQQTPGQGLQFLFEYFSETQRNKGNFPGRFSGRQFSNSRSEMNVSTLELGDSALYLCASSRAGLSSYNEQFFGPGTRLTVL.

The chain combines TRBV11-3 with TRBJ2-1, with D possibly matching TRBD2 (6 bases). CDR3 length: 19 amino acids. Trimming removed 0 bases from V and 1 base from J, with 19 bases in between. Per the germline V gene, CDR1 is SGHNT and CDR2 is YENEEA. CDR3 protein: CASSLDRGSGLASYNEQFF. The CDR3, as DNA: TGTGCCAGCAGCTTAGATAGAGGCTCAGGGCTAGCGTCCTACAATGAGCAGTTCTTC.

The V call is TRBV7-9, the J call TRBJ1-6; no clear D. The CDR3 is 14 residues long. V lost 1 base to trimming and J lost 7 bases, with 8 bases between them. CDR1 is SEHNR and CDR2 is FQNEAQ in the germline V gene (reference sequence). The CDR3 sequence is CASSLEQPNSPLHF. The CDR3 DNA reads TGTGCCAGCAGCTTAGAACAGCCGAATTCACCCCTCCACTTT.